A single TCR beta chain is shown here with its context. Its antigen is not known. The repertoire was sequenced with immunoSEQ multiplex PCR; TCRdb's copy has only in-frame clones and lacks some. The data hold just under 30,000 clones, with about 73% observed a single time. This record belongs to a study of vaccination effects on CD4 cells after COVID-19. Overall study: It was a median of 72 days after the second dose that post-vaccine samples were obtained. Study observations and caveats: Common cold coronaviruses were cross-recognized by only 1 of 255 vaccine-induced clones in healthy vaccinees. Substantial clonal contraction characterized both infection- and vaccine-induced clones late after vaccination.

The CDR3 length is 16 residues. The germline V gene encodes CDR1 MNHNY and CDR2 SVGAGI (reference sequence). V lost 8 bases and J lost 3; bases outside the gene matches: 10. Peptide-pool stimulation followed by sequencing identified expanded antigen-specific CD4+ clonotypes in the ViraFEST assay. Subsequent to a culture period of less than twelve days, CD4+ T cells were isolated. Participants completed two doses of the BNT162b2 or mRNA-1273 vaccine. A few million PBMC were seeded per well and grown in the presence of about 9.6 IU/ml IL-2 and 8.5 to 10 ug/ml peptides. The sequenced sample was CD4+ T cells from PBMCs cultured with HCoV-OC43 spike peptides, obtained after COVID-19 vaccination. The subset is: HCoV-OC43 spike overlapping peptide pool stimulation. The chain combines TRBV6-6 with TRBJ2-2; 9 nucleotides match TRBD1. This receptor was identified in a human donor who received a COVID-19 vaccine. The CDR3 sequence: CASHLGTGSYTGELFF. Written as DNA, the CDR3 is TGTGCCAGCCATCTAGGGACAGGGTCGTACACCGGGGAGCTGTTTTTT.